The rows below give T cell receptor beta chains drawn from one sample of a study of blood T cell repertoires in COVID-19. Assay used: immunoSEQ multiplex PCR; TCRdb lists only in-frame clones, some missing. The data contain 300,000 to 400,000 clones, about nine tenths of them singletons. Sequencing was performed on peripheral blood. All receptors come from a woman in her sixties or seventies with COVID-19, enrolled during active disease. The CDR3 runs from the conserved cysteine through the conserved F or W. D genes are given only for firm matches. Only part of the rows carry a size: once, few, many, or a class if the clone is expanded.

clone_size j_call d_call v_call cdr3_aa cdr3_nt
NA TRBJ2-5 TRBD2 TRBV15 CATSGTSGGLQETQYF TGTGCCACCAGCGGGACTAGCGGGGGGCTACAAGAGACCCAGTACTTC
NA TRBJ1-6 NA TRBV27 CASSLYGRGNSPLHF TGTGCCAGCAGTTTATATGGCAGGGGTAATTCACCCCTCCACTTT
once TRBJ2-1 TRBD2 TRBV7-3 CASSLTSVDEQFF TGTGCCAGCAGCCTGACTAGCGTCGATGAGCAGTTCTTC
NA TRBJ2-4 NA TRBV6-2/TRBV6-3 CASSKTVLGAKNIQYF TGTGCCAGCAGTAAGACAGTCCTCGGAGCCAAAAACATTCAGTACTTC
NA TRBJ1-2 NA TRBV18 CASSPYTNYGYTF TGTGCCAGCTCACCATATACTAACTATGGCTACACCTTC
NA TRBJ1-6 TRBD1 TRBV10-2 CASSESGQGSSPLHF TGCGCCAGCAGTGAGTCGGGACAGGGTAGTTCACCCCTCCACTTT
NA TRBJ1-3 TRBD1 TRBV29-1 CSAVGTGGSGNTIYF TGCAGCGCCGTTGGGACAGGGGGATCTGGAAACACCATATATTTT
NA TRBJ1-6 NA TRBV7-2 CASRQPGLRLSPLHF TGTGCCAGCAGACAACCGGGACTTAGGTTATCACCCCTCCACTTT
NA TRBJ2-1 NA TRBV28 CASSLAGRNEQFF TGTGCCAGCAGTTTAGCGGGGAGGAATGAGCAGTTCTTC
few TRBJ1-3 NA TRBV11-2 CASSLGPGRADGNTIYF TGTGCCAGCAGCTTAGGGCCGGGAAGGGCCGATGGAAACACCATATATTTT
NA TRBJ1-5 NA TRBV27 CASSTRDSNQPQHF TGTGCCAGCAGCACTAGGGATAGCAATCAGCCCCAGCATTTT